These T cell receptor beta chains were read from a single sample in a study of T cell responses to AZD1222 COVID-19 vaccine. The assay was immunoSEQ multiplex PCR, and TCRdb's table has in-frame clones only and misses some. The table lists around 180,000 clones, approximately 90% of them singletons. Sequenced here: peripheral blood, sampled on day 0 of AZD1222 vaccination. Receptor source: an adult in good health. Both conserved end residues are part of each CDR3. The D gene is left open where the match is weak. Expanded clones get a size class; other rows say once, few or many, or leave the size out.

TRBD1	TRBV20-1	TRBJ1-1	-	TGCAGTGCTAGGGGGACAGGGACGGCTTTCTTT	CSARGTGTAFF
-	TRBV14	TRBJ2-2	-	TGTGCCAGCAGCCGCGCGGTCGGGGTGAACACCGGGGAGCTGTTTTTT	CASSRAVGVNTGELFF
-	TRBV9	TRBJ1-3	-	TGTGCCAGCAGTGGAGAGACGCCTGGAAACACCATATATTTT	CASSGETPGNTIYF
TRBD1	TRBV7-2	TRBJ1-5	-	TGTGCCAGCAGCTCACGCGACAGGGACAATCAGCCCCAGCATTTT	CASSSRDRDNQPQHF
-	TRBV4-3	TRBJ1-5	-	TGCGCCAGCAGCCAAGATTCGCAGGGTGGCGATCAGCCCCAGCATTTT	CASSQDSQGGDQPQHF
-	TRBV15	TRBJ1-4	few	TGTGCCACCAGCACCGACGGCTTAGGTGAAAAACTGTTTTTT	CATSTDGLGEKLFF
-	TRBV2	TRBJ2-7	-	TGTGCCAGCAGTTACAGGGAAGGCTACGAGCAGTACTTC	CASSYREGYEQYF
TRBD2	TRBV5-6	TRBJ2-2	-	TGTGCCAGCAGCCCATTACTAGCGGCTGGTCCCGGGGAGCTGTTTTTT	CASSPLLAAGPGELFF
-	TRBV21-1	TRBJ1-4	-	TGTGCCAGCAGCAAAGGATCAAAAGGGGTACTTGCAACTAATGAAAAACTGTTTTTT	CASSKGSKGVLATNEKLFF
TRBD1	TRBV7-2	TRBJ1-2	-	TGTGCCAGCAGCTTCTCAGGGGGCCCACATGGCTACACCTTC	CASSFSGGPHGYTF
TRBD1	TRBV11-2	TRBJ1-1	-	TGTGCCAGCAGCCGTACAGGGGACACTGAAGCTTTCTTT	CASSRTGDTEAFF
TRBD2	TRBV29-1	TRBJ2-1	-	TGCAGCTGGACTAGCTTCAATGAGCAGTTCTTC	CSWTSFNEQFF
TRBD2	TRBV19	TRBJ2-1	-	TGTGCCAGTGACCCGGGGGGGGGCTCCTACAATGAGCAGTTCTTC	CASDPGGGSYNEQFF
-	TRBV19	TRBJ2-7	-	TGTGCCAGTAGTATGTTGGGCTACGAGCAGTACTTC	CASSMLGYEQYF
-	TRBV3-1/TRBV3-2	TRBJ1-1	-	TGTGCCAGCAGCCGGACGGTGAACACTGAAGCTTTCTTT	CASSRTVNTEAFF
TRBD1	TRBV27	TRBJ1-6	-	TGTGCCAGCAGTATCGGGACAGGGGATAATTCACCCCTCCACTTT	CASSIGTGDNSPLHF
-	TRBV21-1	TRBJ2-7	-	TGTGCCAGCAACAGGGGGGAAGGGCGACTCTACGAGCAGTACTTC	CASNRGEGRLYEQYF
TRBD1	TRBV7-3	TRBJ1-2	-	TGTGCCAGCAGCCCGACCCTTTTGGGACAGGAGTATGGCTACACCTTC	CASSPTLLGQEYGYTF
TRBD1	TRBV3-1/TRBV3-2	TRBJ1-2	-	TGTGCCAGCAGCCATGATGGACAGGCCCGCTATGGCTACACCTTC	CASSHDGQARYGYTF
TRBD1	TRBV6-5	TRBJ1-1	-	TGTGCCAGTAACCGGGACAGGGGTGCTGAAGCTTTCTTT	CASNRDRGAEAFF
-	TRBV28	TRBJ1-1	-	TGTGCCAGCAGTTACCCAGGGCGCCCTTCGGAAGCTTTCTTT	CASSYPGRPSEAFF
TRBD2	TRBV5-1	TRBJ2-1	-	TGCGCCAGCACGAATGGCGGGGGGATAAATGAGCAGTTCTTC	CASTNGGGINEQFF
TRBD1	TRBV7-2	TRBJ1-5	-	TGTGCCAGCAGCGCAGGGAGGAGGGGGCGCAATCAGCCCCAGCATTTT	CASSAGRRGRNQPQHF
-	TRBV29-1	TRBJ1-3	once	TGCAGCGTTGTTCAGCGTCTTGGAAACACCATATATTTT	CSVVQRLGNTIYF
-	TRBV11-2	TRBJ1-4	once	TGTGCCAGCAGCTTAGATTGGTCCGGGGCGGAAAAACTGTTTTTT	CASSLDWSGAEKLFF
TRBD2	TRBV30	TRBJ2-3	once	TGTGCCTGGAGTTTGTCTAGCGGGGTTACAGATACGCAGTATTTT	CAWSLSSGVTDTQYF
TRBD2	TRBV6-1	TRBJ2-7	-	TGTGCCAGCAGTGATGCGGGGGTTAGGTCCTACGAGCAGTACTTC	CASSDAGVRSYEQYF
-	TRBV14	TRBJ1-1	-	TGTGCCAGCAGCCCCCAGGCTCGGGGCACTGAAGCTTTCTTT	CASSPQARGTEAFF
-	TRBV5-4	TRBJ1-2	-	TGTGCCAGCAGTTTTGGGGGTGGCTACACCTTC	CASSFGGGYTF
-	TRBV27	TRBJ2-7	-	TGTGCCAGCAGTTCTCTTCGAGGGAGAAGCTCCTACGAGCAGTACTTC	CASSSLRGRSSYEQYF
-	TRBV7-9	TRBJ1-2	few	TGTGCCAGCAGCTTTGACGGGTCGGGCGGCTACACCTTC	CASSFDGSGGYTF
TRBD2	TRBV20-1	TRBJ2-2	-	TGCAGTGCTAGTGGCGGGGGGGCCCGAACCGGGGAGCTGTTTTTT	CSASGGGARTGELFF
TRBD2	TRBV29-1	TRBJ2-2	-	TGCAGCGTTGAAGCGGGGGGTCATACCGGGGAGCTGTTTTTT	CSVEAGGHTGELFF
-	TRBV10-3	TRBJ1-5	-	TGTGCCATCGGGGAGGCGACAAACGGCAATCAGCCCCAGCATTTT	CAIGEATNGNQPQHF
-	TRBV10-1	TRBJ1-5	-	TGTGGCCCCCGGCAGGGTTTGTATCAGCCCCAGCATTTT	CGPRQGLYQPQHF
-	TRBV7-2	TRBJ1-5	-	TGTGCCAGCAGCTTATCTGGGTGGCATCAGCCCCAGCATTTT	CASSLSGWHQPQHF
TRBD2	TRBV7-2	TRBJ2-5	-	TGTGCCAGCAGCTCCACAGGAAGCGGGGGGGCAGAGACCCAGTACTTC	CASSSTGSGGAETQYF
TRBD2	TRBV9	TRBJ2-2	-	TGTGCCAGCAGCGTCGGGGGTAGCGGGGGCGCCGGGGAGCTGTTTTTT	CASSVGGSGGAGELFF
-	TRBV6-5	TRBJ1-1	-	TGTGCCAGCAGTTACTCCCACCTGTCAGTTATGGCTTTCTTT	CASSYSHLSVMAFF
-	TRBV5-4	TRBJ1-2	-	TGTGCCAGCAGCTTGGGAGGTCCAGCATCCTATGGCTACACCTTC	CASSLGGPASYGYTF
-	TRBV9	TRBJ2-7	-	TGTGCCAGCAGCGGCCCGGGGTTCTACGAGCAGTACTTC	CASSGPGFYEQYF
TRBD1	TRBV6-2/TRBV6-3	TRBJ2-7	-	TGTGCCAGCAGTTACCGAACCGGGACAGGGAAGACCTACGAGCAGTACTTC	CASSYRTGTGKTYEQYF
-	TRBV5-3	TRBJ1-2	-	TGTGCCAGAAGTATGGGGACCTACTATGGCTACACCTTC	CARSMGTYYGYTF
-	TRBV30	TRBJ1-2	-	TGTGCCTGGAGTGTATTAGGGGCGCGTGGCTACACCTTC	CAWSVLGARGYTF
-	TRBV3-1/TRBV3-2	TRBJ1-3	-	TGTGCCAGCAGCCAAGAAGGCCCCTCCACAGGGAAGGACACCATATATTTT	CASSQEGPSTGKDTIYF
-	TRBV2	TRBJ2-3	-	TGTGCCAGCAGTGATCCCAGGGCTTTTACAGATACGCAGTATTTT	CASSDPRAFTDTQYF
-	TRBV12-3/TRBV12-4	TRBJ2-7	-	TGTGCCAGCAGTTTATTCTACTACGAGCAGTACTTC	CASSLFYYEQYF
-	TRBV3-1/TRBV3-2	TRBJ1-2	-	TGTGCCAGCAGCCAAGCAACTAACGCGGACTACACCTTC	CASSQATNADYTF